The entry below gives a single TCR beta chain sequence along with its context. Its cognate antigen is unknown. These data originate in a study of cytomegalovirus exposure and HLA in healthy donors. Findings and limits, study-wide: According to an earlier analysis, most TCR beta V segments yielded productive rearrangements about 90% or about 30% of the time.

These donors counted as nominally healthy when sampled, but unrecorded immune exposures were likely. A multiplex PCR was run with 60 Vbeta primers and 13 Jbeta primers. The assay was immunoSEQ multiplex PCR, and TCRdb's table has in-frame clones only and misses some. This sample carries 110,000 to 150,000 clones, with more than 0.8% going to the ten biggest clones. The V gene lost 2 bases and the J gene lost 7 bases, with 15 bases spanning the gap. The CDR3 has 14 residues. Germline CDR1 is GTSNPN and CDR2 is SVGIG (reference sequence). This receptor was identified in a male donor in good health and CMV-seronegative. The material sequenced was PBMCs. The chain recombines TRBV30 with TRBJ2-1; perhaps TRBD2 as D (7 bases). The CDR3 DNA reads TGTGCCTGGAGTCGGGGGGCGCTTGTAAATGAGCAGTTCTTC. Amino acid sequence: CAWSRGALVNEQFF.